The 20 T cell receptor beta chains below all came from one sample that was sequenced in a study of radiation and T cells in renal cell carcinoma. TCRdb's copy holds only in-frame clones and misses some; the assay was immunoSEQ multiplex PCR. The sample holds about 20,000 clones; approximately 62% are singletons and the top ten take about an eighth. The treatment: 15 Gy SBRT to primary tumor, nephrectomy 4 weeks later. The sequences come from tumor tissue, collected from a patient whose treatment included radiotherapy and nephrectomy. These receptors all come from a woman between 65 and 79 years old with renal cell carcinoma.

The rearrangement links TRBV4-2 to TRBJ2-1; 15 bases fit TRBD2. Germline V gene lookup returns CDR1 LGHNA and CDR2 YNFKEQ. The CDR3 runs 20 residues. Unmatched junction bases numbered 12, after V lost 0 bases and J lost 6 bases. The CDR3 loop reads CASSQDPGTSGGYSFNEQFF. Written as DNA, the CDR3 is TGTGCCAGCAGCCAAGATCCTGGGACTAGCGGGGGGTATTCTTTCAATGAGCAGTTCTTC.

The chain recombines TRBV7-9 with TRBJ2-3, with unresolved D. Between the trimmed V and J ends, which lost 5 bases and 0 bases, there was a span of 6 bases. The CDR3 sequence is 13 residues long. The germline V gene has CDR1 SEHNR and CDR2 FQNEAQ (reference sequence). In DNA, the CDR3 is TGTGCCAGCAGCCGGGCTAGCACAGATACGCAGTATTTT. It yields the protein CASSRASTDTQYF. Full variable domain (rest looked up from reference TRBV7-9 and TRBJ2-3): DTGVSQNPRHKITKRGQNVTFRCDPISEHNRLYWYRQTLGQGPEFLTYFQNEAQLEKSRLLSDRFSAERPKGSFSTLEIQRTEQGDSAMYLCASSRASTDTQYFGPGTRLTVL.

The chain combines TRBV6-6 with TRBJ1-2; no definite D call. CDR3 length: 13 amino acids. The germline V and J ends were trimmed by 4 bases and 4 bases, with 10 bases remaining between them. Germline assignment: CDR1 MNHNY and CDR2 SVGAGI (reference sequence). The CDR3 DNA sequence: TGTGCCAGCAGTTCGTCGGGAAGCTATGGCTACACCTTC. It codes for CASSSSGSYGYTF.

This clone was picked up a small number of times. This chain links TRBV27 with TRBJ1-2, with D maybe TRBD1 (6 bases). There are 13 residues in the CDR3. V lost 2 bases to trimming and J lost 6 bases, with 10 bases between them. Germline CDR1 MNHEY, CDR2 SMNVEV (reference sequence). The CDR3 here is CASSLGGHNGYTF. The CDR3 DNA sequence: TGTGCCAGCAGTTTAGGGGGGCACAATGGCTACACCTTC.

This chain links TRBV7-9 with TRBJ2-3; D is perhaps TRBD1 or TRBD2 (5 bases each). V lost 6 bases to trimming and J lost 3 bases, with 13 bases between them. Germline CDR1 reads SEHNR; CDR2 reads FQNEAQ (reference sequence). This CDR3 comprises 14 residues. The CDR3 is CASRRDGKTDTQYF. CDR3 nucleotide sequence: TGTGCCAGCAGAAGGGACGGAAAAACAGATACGCAGTATTTT.

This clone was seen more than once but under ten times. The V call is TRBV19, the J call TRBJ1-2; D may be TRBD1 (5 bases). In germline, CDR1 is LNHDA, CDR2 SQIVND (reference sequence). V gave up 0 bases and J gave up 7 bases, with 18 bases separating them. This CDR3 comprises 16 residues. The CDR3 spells CASSIDQGGTMGGYTF. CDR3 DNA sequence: TGTGCCAGTAGTATAGATCAAGGCGGGACGATGGGTGGCTACACCTTC. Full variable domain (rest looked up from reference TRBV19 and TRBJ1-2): DGGITQSPKYLFRKEGQNVTLSCEQNLNHDAMYWYRQDPGQGLRLIYYSQIVNDFQKGDIAEGYSVSREKKESFPLTVTSAQKNPTAFYLCASSIDQGGTMGGYTFGSGTRLTVV.

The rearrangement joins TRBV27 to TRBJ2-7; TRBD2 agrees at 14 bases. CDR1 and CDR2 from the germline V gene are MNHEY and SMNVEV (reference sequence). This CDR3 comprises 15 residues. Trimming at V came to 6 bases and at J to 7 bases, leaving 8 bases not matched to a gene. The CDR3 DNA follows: TGTGCCAGCAGACTGACTAGCGGGGGGGCGGGAGAGCAGTACTTC. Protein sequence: CASRLTSGGAGEQYF.

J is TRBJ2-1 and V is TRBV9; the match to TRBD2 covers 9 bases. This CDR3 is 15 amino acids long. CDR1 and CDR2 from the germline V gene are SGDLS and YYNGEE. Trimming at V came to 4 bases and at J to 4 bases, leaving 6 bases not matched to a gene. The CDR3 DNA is TGTGCCAGCAGCCCTTACAGCGGGGGGTACAATGAGCAGTTCTTC. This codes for CASSPYSGGYNEQFF.

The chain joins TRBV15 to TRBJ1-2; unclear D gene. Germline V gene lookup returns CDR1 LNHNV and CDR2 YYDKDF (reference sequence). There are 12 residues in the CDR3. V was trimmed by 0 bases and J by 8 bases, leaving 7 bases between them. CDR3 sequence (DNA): TGTGCCACCAGCAGAGAGGGGTACGGCTACACCTTC. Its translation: CATSREGYGYTF. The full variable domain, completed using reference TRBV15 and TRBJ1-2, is DAMVIQNPRYQVTQFGKPVTLSCSQTLNHNVMYWYQQKSSQAPKLLFHYYDKDFNNEADTPDNFQSRRPNTSFCFLDIRSPGLGDTAMYLCATSREGYGYTFGSGTRLTVV.

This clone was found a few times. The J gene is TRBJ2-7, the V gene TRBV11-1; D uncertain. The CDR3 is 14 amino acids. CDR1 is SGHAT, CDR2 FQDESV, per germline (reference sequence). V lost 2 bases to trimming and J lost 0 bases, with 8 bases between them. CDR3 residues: CASSLTLSSYEQYF. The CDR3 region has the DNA TGTGCCAGCAGCTTAACCTTGAGCTCCTACGAGCAGTACTTC. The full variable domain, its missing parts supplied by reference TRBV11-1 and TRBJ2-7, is EAEVAQSPRYKITEKSQAVAFWCDPISGHATLYWYRQILGQGPELLVQFQDESVVDDSQLPKDRFSAERLKGVDSTLKIQPAELGDSAMYLCASSLTLSSYEQYFGPGTRLTVT.

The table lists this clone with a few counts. The DNA for the CDR3 is TGCAGCGTTCAGGGAGGCTATGGCTACACCTTC. It translates to CSVQGGYGYTF. V usage is TRBV29-1 and J usage is TRBJ1-2; maybe TRBD1 (5 bases). The V end was cut by 5 bases, the J end by 4 bases, with 8 bases between. The CDR3 loop spans 11 amino acids. CDR1 is SQVTM and CDR2 is ANQGSEA in the germline V gene.

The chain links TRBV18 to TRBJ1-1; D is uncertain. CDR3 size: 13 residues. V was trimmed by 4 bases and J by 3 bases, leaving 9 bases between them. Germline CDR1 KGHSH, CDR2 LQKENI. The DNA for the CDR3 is TGTGCCAGCTCACTTAATTGGGACACTGAAGCTTTCTTT. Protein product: CASSLNWDTEAFF.

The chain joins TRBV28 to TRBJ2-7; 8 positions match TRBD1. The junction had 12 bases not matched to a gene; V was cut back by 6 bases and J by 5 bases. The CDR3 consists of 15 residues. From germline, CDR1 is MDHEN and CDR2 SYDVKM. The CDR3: CASRESGQGLDEQYF. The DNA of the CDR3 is TGTGCCAGCAGAGAGAGCGGACAGGGTTTAGACGAGCAGTACTTC.

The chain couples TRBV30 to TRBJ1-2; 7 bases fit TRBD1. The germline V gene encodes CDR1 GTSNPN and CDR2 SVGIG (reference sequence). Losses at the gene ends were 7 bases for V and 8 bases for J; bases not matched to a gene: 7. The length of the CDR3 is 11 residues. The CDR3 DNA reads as TGTGCCTCCAGGGGGTTTCGGGGCTACACCTTC. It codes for CASRGFRGYTF.

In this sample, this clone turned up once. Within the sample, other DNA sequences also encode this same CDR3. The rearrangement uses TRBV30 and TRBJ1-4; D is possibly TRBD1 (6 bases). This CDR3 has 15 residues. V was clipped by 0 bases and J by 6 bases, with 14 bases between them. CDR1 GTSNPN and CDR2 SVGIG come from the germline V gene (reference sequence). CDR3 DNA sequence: TGTGCCTGGAGTGTGGGTGCAGGGGTTGATGAAAAACTGTTTTTT. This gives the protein CAWSVGAGVDEKLFF. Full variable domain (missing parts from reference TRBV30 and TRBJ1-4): SQTIHQWPATLVQPVGSPLSLECTVEGTSNPNLYWYRQAAGRGLQLLFYSVGIGQISSEVPQNLSASRPQDRQFILSSKKLLLSDSGFYLCAWSVGAGVDEKLFFGSGTQLSVL.

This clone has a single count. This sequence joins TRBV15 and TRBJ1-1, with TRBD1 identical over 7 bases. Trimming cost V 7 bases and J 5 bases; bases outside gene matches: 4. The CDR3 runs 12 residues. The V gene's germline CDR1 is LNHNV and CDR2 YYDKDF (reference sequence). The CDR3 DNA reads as TGTGCCACCAAGAGGGGGCGTACTGAAGCTTTCTTT. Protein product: CATKRGRTEAFF.

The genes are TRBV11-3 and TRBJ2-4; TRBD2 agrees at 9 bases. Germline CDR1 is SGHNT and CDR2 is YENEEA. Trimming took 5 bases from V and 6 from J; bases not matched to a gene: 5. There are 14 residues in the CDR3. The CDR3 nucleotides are TGTGCCAGCAGCCAGGGACTAGCAGGAAACATTCAGTACTTC. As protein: CASSQGLAGNIQYF.

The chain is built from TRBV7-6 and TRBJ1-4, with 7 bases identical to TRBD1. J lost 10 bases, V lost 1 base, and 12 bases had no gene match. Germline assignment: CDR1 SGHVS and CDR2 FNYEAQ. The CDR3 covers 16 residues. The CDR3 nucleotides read TGTGCCAGCAGCTTAGTGTTGGGGACAGATACACGAAAACTGTTTTTT. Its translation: CASSLVLGTDTRKLFF.

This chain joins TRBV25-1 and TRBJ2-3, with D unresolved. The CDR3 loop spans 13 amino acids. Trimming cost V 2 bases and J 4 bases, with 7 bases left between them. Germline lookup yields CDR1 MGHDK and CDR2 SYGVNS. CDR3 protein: CASSEARADTQYF. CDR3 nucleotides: TGTGCCAGCAGTGAAGCCCGGGCAGATACGCAGTATTTT. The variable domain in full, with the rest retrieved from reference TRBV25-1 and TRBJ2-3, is EADIYQTPRYLVIGTGKKITLECSQTMGHDKMYWYQQDPGMELHLIHYSYGVNSTEKGDLSSESTVSRIRTEHFPLTLESARPSHTSQYLCASSEARADTQYFGPGTRLTVL.

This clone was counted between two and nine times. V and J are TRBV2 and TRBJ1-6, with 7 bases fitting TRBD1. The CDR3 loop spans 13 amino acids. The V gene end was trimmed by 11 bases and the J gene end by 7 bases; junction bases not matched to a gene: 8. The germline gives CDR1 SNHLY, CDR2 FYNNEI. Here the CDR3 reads CAAQGLQNSPLHF. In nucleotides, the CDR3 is TGTGCCGCACAGGGGTTGCAGAATTCACCCCTCCACTTT.